This is a list of T cell receptor beta chains from one sample in a study of blood T cell repertoires in COVID-19. Profiled with immunoSEQ multiplex PCR; TCRdb holds only in-frame clones, not every one. The sample consists of about 140,000 clones, approximately 80% of them appearing once. Sequencing used peripheral blood. Every receptor here comes from a human donor in a cohort sampled during active COVID-19. Both conserved end residues are part of each CDR3. A D gene is named only where the DNA matches it firmly. The size entry is marked missing in some rows and otherwise reads once, few, many or a size class.

13	TRBJ2-3	TRBV6-5	NA	NA	TGTGCCAGCACTCGACAGCCCACAGATACGCAGTATTTT	CASTRQPTDTQYF
18	TRBJ2-2	TRBV7-8	few	TRBD1	TGTGCCAGCAGCTTAGGGATGACCGGGACAGGGGGCACCGGGGAGCTGTTTTTT	CASSLGMTGTGGTGELFF
13	TRBJ1-5	TRBV30	few	NA	TGTGCCTGGAGTAGGAGTACAGGCCAGCCCCAGCATTTT	CAWSRSTGQPQHF
13	TRBJ1-4	TRBV29-1	NA	NA	TGCAGCGCCTCCCGGGGGTTCGGTGAAAAACTGTTTTTT	CSASRGFGEKLFF
17	TRBJ1-4	TRBV19	NA	NA	TGTGCCAGTAGTACCCGCAATCAGGGGAGTAAAAATGAAAAACTGTTTTTT	CASSTRNQGSKNEKLFF
13	TRBJ2-7	TRBV7-2	NA	NA	TGTGCCAGCAGCTTAGCGGCTAGTTACGAGCAGTACTTC	CASSLAASYEQYF
16	TRBJ2-3	TRBV7-2	NA	TRBD1	TGTGCCAGCAGCCCTATCGGACAGGGGGTAACAGATACGCAGTATTTT	CASSPIGQGVTDTQYF
11	TRBJ2-3	TRBV19	NA	NA	TGTGCCAGTAGCCGTACAGATACGCAGTATTTT	CASSRTDTQYF
17	TRBJ2-1	TRBV5-1	NA	NA	TGCGCCAGCAGCTTGGCCGGGGGGCGACGGACTTTTGATGAGCAGTTCTTC	CASSLAGGRRTFDEQFF
14	TRBJ2-2	TRBV5-1	NA	NA	TGCGCCAGCAGCTTGGCCGCGGTTACCGGGGAGCTGTTTTTT	CASSLAAVTGELFF
14	TRBJ1-6	TRBV6-2/TRBV6-3	NA	NA	TGTGCCAGCAGCCCCCTTGGGGCGCATTCACCCCTCCACTTT	CASSPLGAHSPLHF
14	TRBJ2-3	TRBV4-3	NA	TRBD2	TGCGCCAGCAGCCAAGGGGGGGGAAGCTTTGCGCAGTATTTT	CASSQGGGSFAQYF
16	TRBJ2-7	TRBV4-1	NA	TRBD1	TGCGCCAGCAGCCACCCACCGGGACAGTCCTCCTACGAGCAGTACTTC	CASSHPPGQSSYEQYF
12	TRBJ1-5	TRBV7-9	NA	NA	TGTGCCAGCAGCCTCGACAGGTTCCCCAAGCATTTT	CASSLDRFPKHF
15	TRBJ2-2	TRBV5-4	NA	TRBD1	TGTGCCAGCAGGGATTGGGGACAGGGCACCGGGGAGCTGTTTTTT	CASRDWGQGTGELFF
14	TRBJ2-2	TRBV6-4	NA	TRBD1	TGTGCCAGCAGTGAGCAGGGGGCCATCGGGGAGCTGTTTTTT	CASSEQGAIGELFF
17	TRBJ1-6	TRBV7-9	NA	TRBD1	TGTGCCAGCAGCCAAGCCCCGGGACAGGGGCCTTATTCACCCCTCCACTTT	CASSQAPGQGPYSPLHF
16	TRBJ1-6	TRBV15	NA	NA	TGTGCCACCAGCAGTGACTCCGGCTCCTATAATTCACCCCTCCACTTT	CATSSDSGSYNSPLHF
14	TRBJ1-1	TRBV7-2	NA	NA	TGTGCCAGCAGCTTATCTTTGTCGAGCGGGCCTGCTTTCTTT	CASSLSLSSGPAFF
14	TRBJ2-7	TRBV10-3	NA	TRBD2	TGTGCCATCAGTGAGGCGGGGGGATCCTACGAGCAGTACTTC	CAISEAGGSYEQYF
15	TRBJ1-3	TRBV4-3	NA	NA	TGCGCCAGCAGCCAAGCGGGACATCATACGGACACCATATATTTT	CASSQAGHHTDTIYF
14	TRBJ2-5	TRBV25-1	NA	NA	TGTGCCAGCAGTGAGGGTCCCCCGGGGGAGACCCAGTACTTC	CASSEGPPGETQYF
19	TRBJ2-2	TRBV7-3	few	NA	TGTGCCAGCAGCCTTTTTAGGGCAGTTGGACTTCCGGACACCGGGGAGCTGTTTTTT	CASSLFRAVGLPDTGELFF
15	TRBJ1-4	TRBV4-3	NA	NA	TGCGCCAGCAGCCAAAACCGTGGGGCAAATGAAAAACTGTTTTTT	CASSQNRGANEKLFF
13	TRBJ1-1	TRBV28	NA	NA	TGTGCCAGCAGCCTCGGGGTGCTCAGAGAAGCTTTCTTT	CASSLGVLREAFF
15	TRBJ2-7	TRBV5-4	NA	NA	TGTGCCAGCAGCTTCTCCGGCGGCAGGGGCTACGAGCAGTACTTC	CASSFSGGRGYEQYF
16	TRBJ2-2	TRBV28	once	TRBD2	TGTGCCAGCACCTTAGCGGGGGGGCCGGACACCGGGGAGCTGTTTTTT	CASTLAGGPDTGELFF
13	TRBJ2-7	TRBV6-5	few	TRBD1	TGTGCCAGCAGGGGGACAGGGACCTACGAGCAGTACTTC	CASRGTGTYEQYF
14	TRBJ2-7	TRBV25-1	NA	TRBD1	TGTGCCAGCACTCCCGGACAGGGCCATTACGAGCAGTACTTC	CASTPGQGHYEQYF
13	TRBJ2-2	TRBV29-1	NA	NA	TGCAGCGTATTGCAGTCGAACACCGGGGAGCTGTTTTTT	CSVLQSNTGELFF
14	TRBJ1-6	TRBV24-1	NA	TRBD1	TGTGCCACCAGTTCCGGGACAGGCAATTCACCCCTCCACTTT	CATSSGTGNSPLHF
15	TRBJ2-2	TRBV13	NA	NA	TGTGCCAGCAGACTTCAGGGGACGGGGATCGGGGAGCTGTTTTTT	CASRLQGTGIGELFF
18	TRBJ2-6	TRBV2	NA	NA	TGTGCCAGCAGTGAGAGGCCTCTGTCCATATCTGGGGCCAACGTCCTGACTTTC	CASSERPLSISGANVLTF
16	TRBJ1-5	TRBV18	NA	TRBD1	TGTGCCAGCTCACAGAGGACAGGGATAAATGATCAGCCCCAGCATTTT	CASSQRTGINDQPQHF
15	TRBJ1-1	TRBV6-2/TRBV6-3	few	NA	TGTGCCAGCAGTGGCCTTAAAGGGGTAAGGACTGAAGCTTTCTTT	CASSGLKGVRTEAFF